Many counts were recorded for the clone carrying this T cell receptor beta chain. Its specificity is unknown. This sample is part of a study of neurological immune-mediated disorders. Findings and caveats of the study: Among 34 multiple sclerosis patients, 18 had repertoires that phylogenetic grouping placed in one related-CDR3 cluster, a possible signature.

CDR1 is SGHAT and CDR2 is FQNNGV in the germline V gene. V shed 7 bases, J shed 7 bases, and the junction held 8 bases outside the gene matches. The CDR3 has 14 amino acids. TCRdb re-analysed the 5' RACE reads in MiXCR, keeping a single row per CDR3 protein. The table lists approximately 65,000 distinct CDR3 sequences, roughly 5.6% of them singletons. This TCR was sampled from a human donor with multiple sclerosis. The donor label of this sample is uncertain. Sequencing was carried out using PBMCs. This sequence joins TRBV11-2 and TRBJ2-1, with TRBD1 identical over 9 bases. CDR3 sequence: CASNPTGGGNEQFF. CDR3 sequence (DNA): TGTGCCAGCAACCCAACAGGGGGCGGGAATGAGCAGTTCTTC.